The rows below give T cell receptor beta chains drawn from one sample of a study of molecular identifiers for immune sequencing clone quantification. TCRdb re-called the PCR reads through MiXCR, storing one row per CDR3 protein. The sample shows just over 35,000 distinct CDR3 sequences, about a fifth of them seen only once. The specimen was naive CD8+ T cells from blood, with Jurkat cell RNA spiked in. The receptors were gathered from a human donor in good health. Some libraries in this study had Jurkat cell RNA spiked in. CDR3s include the opening cysteine and the closing phenylalanine or tryptophan. Fields, in order: clone size, D gene, V gene, J gene, CDR3 protein, CDR3 DNA. D genes are given only for firm matches. Some rows have no size entry. The others give once, few or many, or a class for an expanded clone.

size: .
D: .
V: TRBV28
J: TRBJ2-1
CDR3: CASSPEPPAAYEQFF
DNA: TGTGCCAGCAGCCCCGAGCCCCCCGCGGCCTATGAGCAGTTCTTC

size: many
D: TRBD1
V: TRBV28
J: TRBJ1-2
CDR3: CASSPGQGSLDYGYTF
DNA: TGTGCCAGCAGTCCGGGACAGGGGTCTTTGGACTATGGCTACACCTTC

size: many
D: TRBD1
V: TRBV14
J: TRBJ2-7
CDR3: CASSQGGTGIYEQYF
DNA: TGTGCCAGCAGCCAAGGCGGGACAGGAATCTACGAGCAGTACTTC

size: many
D: .
V: TRBV12-3/TRBV12-4
J: TRBJ1-6
CDR3: CASSLGSSYNSPLHF
DNA: TGTGCCAGCAGTTTAGGGAGCTCCTATAATTCACCCCTCCACTTT

size: few
D: .
V: TRBV28
J: TRBJ2-7
CDR3: CASSQVDSVAREQYF
DNA: TGTGCCAGCAGCCAAGTCGATTCGGTGGCGCGGGAGCAGTACTTC

size: many
D: .
V: TRBV7-9
J: TRBJ1-1
CDR3: CASSRGTAFMNTEAFF
DNA: TGTGCCAGCAGCCGTGGGACTGCCTTCATGAACACTGAAGCTTTCTTT

size: many
D: .
V: TRBV28
J: TRBJ1-3
CDR3: CASSLGGSGNTIYF
DNA: TGTGCCAGCAGTTTGGGGGGCTCTGGAAACACCATATATTTT

size: few
D: TRBD1
V: TRBV29-1
J: TRBJ2-2
CDR3: CSVGQENTGELFF
DNA: TGCAGCGTAGGACAGGAGAACACCGGGGAGCTGTTTTTT

size: many
D: TRBD1
V: TRBV7-9
J: TRBJ2-1
CDR3: CASSWLKGGGEQFF
DNA: TGTGCCAGCAGCTGGCTCAAAGGGGGCGGTGAGCAGTTCTTC

size: many
D: .
V: TRBV29-1
J: TRBJ2-4
CDR3: CSAALGAVRTKNIQYF
DNA: TGCAGCGCCGCCTTGGGAGCTGTGAGGACCAAAAACATTCAGTACTTC

size: .
D: .
V: TRBV27
J: TRBJ2-1
CDR3: CASSPGGREVYNEQFF
DNA: TGTGCCAGCAGTCCAGGGGGTCGGGAGGTTTACAATGAGCAGTTCTTC

size: .
D: .
V: TRBV28
J: TRBJ1-1
CDR3: CASRIQAEAFF
DNA: TGTGCCAGCCGAATCCAGGCTGAAGCTTTCTTT

size: many
D: .
V: TRBV5-6
J: TRBJ2-3
CDR3: CASSLASTDTQYF
DNA: TGTGCCAGCAGCTTGGCTAGCACAGATACGCAGTATTTT

size: many
D: .
V: TRBV29-1
J: TRBJ2-1
CDR3: CSVEDDGGRFPSYNEQFF
DNA: TGCAGCGTTGAAGATGATGGGGGACGGTTTCCTTCCTACAATGAGCAGTTCTTC

size: many
D: TRBD1
V: TRBV12-3/TRBV12-4
J: TRBJ2-5
CDR3: CASSIQTARGETQYF
DNA: TGTGCCAGCAGCATCCAGACAGCCAGGGGGGAGACCCAGTACTTC

size: .
D: .
V: TRBV15
J: TRBJ2-2
CDR3: CATSSFGQNTGELFF
DNA: TGTGCCACCAGCAGTTTCGGGCAGAACACCGGGGAGCTGTTTTTT

size: .
D: .
V: TRBV11-2
J: TRBJ1-4
CDR3: CASSLWATNEKLFF
DNA: TGTGCCAGCAGCTTGTGGGCAACTAATGAAAAACTGTTTTTT

size: many
D: .
V: TRBV20-1
J: TRBJ2-1
CDR3: CSARDPRGSYNEQFF
DNA: TGCAGTGCTAGGGACCCTCGAGGCTCCTACAATGAGCAGTTCTTC

size: many
D: .
V: TRBV7-9
J: TRBJ2-3
CDR3: CASSSSRQTAQDTQYF
DNA: TGTGCCAGCAGCTCCTCCCGACAGACAGCACAAGATACGCAGTATTTT

size: many
D: .
V: TRBV5-1
J: TRBJ2-7
CDR3: CASSPGKYEQYF
DNA: TGCGCCAGCAGCCCCGGGAAGTACGAGCAGTACTTC

size: few
D: TRBD2
V: TRBV7-9
J: TRBJ2-3
CDR3: CASSADVLLAGGPSDTQYF
DNA: TGTGCCAGCAGCGCCGACGTCCTCCTAGCGGGAGGGCCATCAGATACGCAGTATTTT

size: many
D: .
V: TRBV12-3/TRBV12-4
J: TRBJ2-2
CDR3: CASSFDGPGELFF
DNA: TGTGCCAGCAGTTTCGACGGCCCCGGGGAGCTGTTTTTT

size: .
D: .
V: TRBV6-6
J: TRBJ2-3
CDR3: CASSYGRGDTQYF
DNA: TGTGCCAGCAGTTACGGTAGGGGGGATACGCAGTATTTT

size: medium-sized
D: .
V: TRBV9
J: TRBJ2-7
CDR3: CASSVGLDYEQYF
DNA: TGTGCCAGCAGCGTAGGACTGGACTACGAGCAGTACTTC

size: many
D: TRBD2
V: TRBV2
J: TRBJ2-1
CDR3: CASWSGNSYNEQFF
DNA: TGTGCCAGCTGGAGCGGGAACTCCTACAATGAGCAGTTCTTC

size: many
D: .
V: TRBV3-1
J: TRBJ2-1
CDR3: CASSQSGTHSNEQFF
DNA: TGTGCCAGCAGCCAGTCCGGGACACACTCCAATGAGCAGTTCTTC

size: many
D: .
V: TRBV28
J: TRBJ2-5
CDR3: CASSFWRRSLSEETQYF
DNA: TGTGCCAGCAGTTTTTGGAGGAGGAGCCTGAGCGAAGAGACCCAGTACTTC

size: .
D: TRBD1
V: TRBV15
J: TRBJ1-3
CDR3: CATSRDRTGSGNTIYF
DNA: TGTGCCACCAGCAGAGATCGGACAGGCTCTGGAAACACCATATATTTT

size: many
D: .
V: TRBV7-9
J: TRBJ2-7
CDR3: CASSPRTGYEQYF
DNA: TGTGCCAGCAGCCCTAGGACTGGCTACGAGCAGTACTTC

size: many
D: TRBD1
V: TRBV11-1
J: TRBJ2-7
CDR3: CASSSDRGYEQYF
DNA: TGTGCCAGCAGCTCCGACAGGGGTTACGAGCAGTACTTC

size: .
D: .
V: TRBV4-3
J: TRBJ2-3
CDR3: CASSPHGLVGGGATDTRYF
DNA: .

size: few
D: .
V: TRBV7-9
J: TRBJ2-7
CDR3: CASSEQGSEQYF
DNA: TGTGCCAGCAGTGAACAGGGAAGCGAGCAGTACTTC